The entry below describes one T cell receptor (beta chain). The source of the sample is a study of T cells after yellow fever vaccination. TCRdb re-analysed the 5' RACE reads in MiXCR, keeping a single row per CDR3 protein. The data show hundreds of thousands of distinct CDR3 sequences, over 15% seen once. Germline-derived CDR1 and CDR2 are SGDLS and YYNGEE. The CDR3 covers 12 residues. Trimming stripped 0 bases from V and 10 bases from J, with 8 bases between. The clonotype was recovered from a man aged 18 to 35 who received the YFV17D yellow fever vaccine. This chain joins TRBV9 and TRBJ2-1, with TRBD2 as a possible D gene (5 bases). The sequencing here drew on PBMCs, taken before the yellow fever booster vaccination. The CDR3 nucleotides read TGTGCCAGCAGCGTAGTACGGGGAGAGCAGTTCTTC. This gives the protein CASSVVRGEQFF.